The 9 T cell receptor beta chains below were found in one sample sequenced in a study of T cell responses to AZD1222 COVID-19 vaccine. Sequencing was performed with immunoSEQ multiplex PCR; in TCRdb, only in-frame clones are kept and a portion is missing. The data hold about 120,000 clones, with 88% observed a single time. The sample in question was peripheral blood, obtained on day 0 of AZD1222 vaccination. The receptors come from an adult in good health.

The chain couples TRBV30 to TRBJ1-1; the D is unclear. Germline V lookup: CDR1 GTSNPN, CDR2 SVGIG (reference sequence). The V end lost 5 bases, the J end lost 3 bases, and 7 bases lay between the germline ends. The CDR3 has 11 residues. The CDR3 region is CAWGAHTEAFF. The CDR3 DNA is TGTGCCTGGGGAGCCCACACTGAAGCTTTCTTT.

The chain employs TRBV2 and TRBJ2-6; D is perhaps TRBD1 (5 bases). Between the trimmed V and J ends, which lost 6 bases and 0 bases, there was a span of 6 bases. The germline V gene encodes CDR1 SNHLY and CDR2 FYNNEI. This CDR3 has 14 amino acids. The CDR3 DNA is TGTGCCAGCAGCGACAGCTCTGGGGCCAACGTCCTGACTTTC. Its protein is CASSDSSGANVLTF.

The chain recombines TRBV11-2 with TRBJ1-3; TRBD1 aligns across 12 bases. Trimming removed 5 bases from V and 14 bases from J; junction bases left unmatched: 4. CDR1 is SGHAT and CDR2 is FQNNGV in the germline V gene. The CDR3 sequence is 12 residues long. DNA of the CDR3: TGTGCCAGCAGCCAAGGGACAGGGGGCCTATATTTT. Translation gives CASSQGTGGLYF.

This chain joins TRBV3-1 (or the pseudogene TRBV3-2) and TRBJ2-7; D remains ambiguous. CDR3 length: 12 amino acids. Germline CDR1 and CDR2: LGHDT and YNNKEL (reference sequence). Trimming removed 4 bases at V and 6 bases at J, with 10 bases between. The CDR3, as DNA: TGTGCCAGCAGCCCCCACGTAGGCGAGCAGTACTTC. This translates into CASSPHVGEQYF.

This clone was seen a few times. This chain connects TRBV7-2 to TRBJ1-3; no clear D gene. Germline CDR1 reads SGHTA; CDR2 reads FQGNSA. V lost 5 bases, J lost 4 bases, and 12 bases lay in between. This CDR3 has 14 residues. The CDR3: CASSHGPGGNTIYF. The DNA of the CDR3 is TGTGCCAGCAGCCACGGGCCGGGGGGAAACACCATATATTTT.

The V gene is TRBV5-1, the J gene TRBJ1-3; 8 nucleotides agree with TRBD1. Germline V gene data show CDR1 as SGHRS and CDR2 as YFSETQ. V lost 6 bases, J lost 0 bases, and 8 bases stayed unmatched. The CDR3 is 16 residues long. CDR3 sequence reads: CASTLSTGASGNTIYF. In DNA form, the CDR3 reads TGCGCCAGCACCCTATCGACAGGGGCCTCTGGAAACACCATATATTTT.

This clone showed up just a few times. CDR3 DNA sequence: TGTGCCAGCAGCGCAGGGTATGAGCAGTACTTC. As protein: CASSAGYEQYF. This sequence joins TRBV12-3 or TRBV12-4 and TRBJ2-7, with TRBD1 as a possible D gene (5 bases). Trimming took off 6 bases at V and 7 bases at J, with 10 bases between the two ends. The CDR3 runs 11 residues.

V usage is TRBV7-9 and J usage is TRBJ1-2; no definite D call. This CDR3 is 13 amino acids long. V was shortened by 0 bases and J by 8 bases, with 10 bases between the two germline ends. Per germline, CDR1 SEHNR and CDR2 FQNEAQ (reference sequence). CDR3 sequence reads: CASSLAEPQGYTF. Written as DNA, the CDR3 is TGTGCCAGCAGCTTAGCGGAGCCCCAGGGCTACACCTTC.

This chain's CDR3 is CASSYSISTDTQYF. The CDR3 DNA reads as TGTGCCAGCAGTTACTCGATTAGCACAGATACGCAGTATTTT. This chain connects TRBV6-2 or TRBV6-3 to TRBJ2-3; no clear D. The CDR3 is 14 amino acids. The V end was cut by 0 bases, the J end by 0 bases, with 4 bases between. Germline V lookup: CDR1 MNHEY, CDR2 SVGEGT.